This TCR beta chain is from a study of identical twins. Overall study results and limits: Weaker excess twin sharing was seen among beta out-of-frame sequences.

The CDR3 has 14 residues. From germline, CDR1 is LNHDA and CDR2 SQIVND (reference sequence). Trimming cost V 2 bases and J 7 bases; bases outside gene matches: 2. Each CDR3 protein is one row after TCRdb ran MiXCR on the 5' RACE reads. Of fewer than 650,000 distinct CDR3 sequences in the sample, just over 7% were seen once. About this clonotype itself: Antigen specificity is unknown.

These data are also associated with another study on yellow fever vaccine responses in identical twins.

The V call is TRBV19, the J call TRBJ2-1; the match to TRBD2 covers 10 bases. This TCR was recovered from a woman younger than 30 in good health. Material for sequencing was PBMCs. The CDR3 region has the DNA TGTGCCAGTAGTATATTAGCGGGAGGAAATGAGCAGTTCTTC. Translated: CASSILAGGNEQFF.